These 8 T cell receptor beta chains were all obtained from the same sample, sequenced in a study of T cells after somatic rescue of genetic block. The table came from immunoSEQ multiplex PCR; TCRdb's copy has only in-frame clones and leaves some out. There are 100,000 to 120,000 clones in the sample; under 95% occur only once, and roughly 1.4% lies in the top ten. The sequenced material came from peripheral blood mononuclear cells (PBMCs). Receptor source: a woman under 30.

The rearrangement joins TRBV5-5 to TRBJ2-2, with 7 positions matching TRBD1. This CDR3 comprises 16 residues. Trimming removed 3 bases from V and 0 bases from J; junction bases left unmatched: 5. Germline V gene lookup returns CDR1 SGHKS and CDR2 YYEKEE (reference sequence). The CDR3 loop is CASSYTGTANTGELFF. CDR3 DNA: TGTGCCAGCAGCTACACCGGGACAGCGAACACCGGGGAGCTGTTTTTT.

J is TRBJ2-5 and V is TRBV2, with 8 bases aligning to TRBD2. CDR3 length equals 13 residues. Germline lookup yields CDR1 SNHLY and CDR2 FYNNEI. V lost 11 bases, J lost 0 bases, and 5 bases stayed unmatched. CDR3 amino acids: CADSGLDQETQYF. The CDR3 DNA reads TGTGCCGACTCGGGACTAGACCAAGAGACCCAGTACTTC.

This sequence joins TRBV4-1 and TRBJ2-6; a weak D match, TRBD2 (6 bases). V was pared by 0 bases and J by 0 bases, with 12 bases between. Germline lookup yields CDR1 MGHRA and CDR2 YSYEKL. The CDR3 is 18 residues long. The CDR3 spells CASSQEGGSLSGANVLTF. For the CDR3, the DNA is TGCGCCAGCAGCCAAGAGGGGGGTAGCCTCTCTGGGGCCAACGTCCTGACTTTC.

This chain links TRBV2 with TRBJ2-2; 9 bases are shared with TRBD2. V shed 5 bases and J 2 bases; nucleotides not matched to a gene: 3. Germline CDR1 SNHLY, CDR2 FYNNEI. This CDR3 has 15 amino acids. The CDR3 region is CASSRGTSNTGELFF. The CDR3 DNA reads as TGTGCCAGCAGTCGGGGGACTAGCAACACCGGGGAGCTGTTTTTT.

The rearrangement links TRBV7-8 to TRBJ2-7; perhaps TRBD2 as D (5 bases). Germline V gene lookup returns CDR1 SGHVS and CDR2 FQNEAQ. The CDR3 runs 15 residues. V lost 5 bases and J 4 bases, leaving 18 bases between the germline ends. The CDR3 DNA reads as TGTGCCAGCAGCGCCCCGGCTAGAGCGGTTTACGAGCAGTACTTC. It specifies CASSAPARAVYEQYF.

The chain joins TRBV7-2 to TRBJ1-5, with D tentatively TRBD1 (6 bases). From germline, CDR1 is SGHTA and CDR2 FQGNSA. Trimming removed 1 base at V and 2 bases at J, with 12 bases between. The CDR3 is 16 amino acids. The CDR3 loop is CASSLEGGWGNQPQHF. Here the CDR3 DNA reads TGTGCCAGCAGCTTAGAGGGGGGATGGGGCAATCAGCCCCAGCATTTT.

CDR3 amino acids: CASSFQGLAYTEAFF. DNA for the CDR3: TGCGCCAGCAGCTTTCAGGGCCTAGCGTACACTGAAGCTTTCTTT. The rearrangement links TRBV5-1 to TRBJ1-1; weak D call: TRBD1 (5 bases). The V end was cut by 2 bases, the J end by 3 bases, with 14 bases between. Germline values: CDR1 SGHRS, CDR2 YFSETQ. The CDR3 extends over 15 amino acids.

This sequence joins TRBV11-3 and TRBJ1-3; no firm D call. Trimming cost V 3 bases and J 0 bases, with 9 bases left between them. This CDR3 has 15 residues. The germline gives CDR1 SGHNT, CDR2 YENEEA. The CDR3 sequence: CASSLGRGSGNTIYF. The CDR3 DNA reads as TGTGCCAGCAGCTTGGGCAGAGGCTCTGGAAACACCATATATTTT.